These 14 T cell receptor beta chains were sequenced from one sample in a study of blood T cell repertoires in COVID-19. Profiling relied on immunoSEQ multiplex PCR, and the TCRdb table lists in-frame clones only, not all of them. The sample yields fewer than 500,000 clones, 70% to 90% seen once. The specimen sequenced was PBMCs or T cells enriched from blood (not recorded which). All receptors come from a man aged 30-40 years who had recovered from COVID-19.

The rearrangement links TRBV27 to TRBJ1-2; 8 positions match TRBD1. The CDR3 is 15 amino acids. Looked up from germline, CDR1 is MNHEY and CDR2 is SMNVEV (reference sequence). V shed 6 bases, J shed 6 bases, and the junction held 12 bases outside the gene matches. The CDR3 loop is CASRLSGGNFHGYTF. The CDR3 coding sequence is TGTGCCAGCAGGTTGTCAGGGGGCAATTTTCATGGCTACACCTTC.

The chain links TRBV5-4 to TRBJ1-2, with 11 bases identical to TRBD1. The V gene end was trimmed by 5 bases and the J gene end by 8 bases; junction bases not matched to a gene: 8. Germline V gene sequence: CDR1 SGHNT, CDR2 YYREEE (reference sequence). The CDR3 covers 14 residues. The CDR3 here is CASRKPGQGGGYTF. The CDR3 DNA reads TGTGCCAGCAGAAAGCCGGGACAGGGGGGAGGCTACACCTTC.

The gene calls are TRBV11-2 and TRBJ2-5, with D possibly matching TRBD2 (5 bases). Trimming left V 3 bases short and J 4 bases short, with 9 bases between. The CDR3 sequence is 13 residues long. CDR1 and CDR2 (germline): SGHAT, FQNNGV. CDR3 amino acids: CASSFGDAETQYF. CDR3 nucleotide sequence: TGTGCCAGCAGCTTCGGGGATGCAGAGACCCAGTACTTC.

The chain joins TRBV7-9 to TRBJ2-5, with 8 positions matching TRBD2. V dropped 1 base and J dropped 3; count of bases not matched to a gene: 4. The length of the CDR3 is 15 residues. Germline CDR1 SEHNR, CDR2 FQNEAQ (reference sequence). CDR3 nucleotides: TGTGCCAGCAGCTTAGTCGGGGGGGCTAAAGAGACCCAGTACTTC. Amino acids: CASSLVGGAKETQYF. The full variable domain, its missing parts supplied by reference TRBV7-9 and TRBJ2-5, is DTGVSQNPRHKITKRGQNVTFRCDPISEHNRLYWYRQTLGQGPEFLTYFQNEAQLEKSRLLSDRFSAERPKGSFSTLEIQRTEQGDSAMYLCASSLVGGAKETQYFGPGTRLLVL.

The chain combines TRBV10-2 with TRBJ2-5; D gene unclear. The CDR3 runs to 11 residues. Trimming took 6 bases from V and 7 from J, leaving 9 bases between them. CDR1 and CDR2 from the germline V gene are WSHSY and SAAADI. The CDR3 bases are TGCGCCAGCAGCCCACCGGGGACCCAGTACTTC. Protein: CASSPPGTQYF.

The J gene is TRBJ1-6, the V gene TRBV5-4, with 7 bases aligning to TRBD1. The J segment lost 8 bases and the V segment lost 2 bases, leaving 4 bases of the junction unmatched. This CDR3 is 14 amino acids long. The germline CDR1 and CDR2 sequences are SGHNT and YYREEE (reference sequence). The CDR3 sequence: CASSLQGRDSPLHF. CDR3 bases: TGTGCCAGCAGCTTACAGGGGCGGGATTCACCCCTCCACTTT.

This rearrangement joins TRBV11-2 to TRBJ2-5; 7 bases map to TRBD2. There are 16 residues in the CDR3. In germline, CDR1 is SGHAT, CDR2 FQNNGV. Trimming took 3 bases from V and 5 from J; bases not matched to a gene: 12. The CDR3 reads CASSLGGERGSETQYF. The CDR3 nucleotides read TGTGCCAGCAGCTTGGGCGGCGAGCGGGGATCGGAGACCCAGTACTTC. The full variable domain, completed using reference TRBV11-2 and TRBJ2-5, is EAGVAQSPRYKIIEKRQSVAFWCNPISGHATLYWYQQILGQGPKLLIQFQNNGVVDDSQLPKDRFSAERLKGVDSTLKIQPAKLEDSAVYLCASSLGGERGSETQYFGPGTRLLVL.

The chain combines TRBV6-5 with TRBJ1-1, with 7 bases fitting TRBD1. CDR1 MNHEY and CDR2 SVGAGI come from the germline V gene. J lost 6 bases, V lost 6 bases, and 10 bases had no gene match. The CDR3 loop spans 14 amino acids. CDR3 sequence: CASRSDRVDPEAFF. In nucleotides, the CDR3 is TGTGCCAGCAGGTCAGACAGGGTGGATCCTGAAGCTTTCTTT.

This sequence joins TRBV27 and TRBJ2-1, with TRBD1 matching over 8 bases. Germline CDR1 is MNHEY and CDR2 is SMNVEV (reference sequence). J lost 9 bases, V lost 6 bases, and 13 bases had no gene match. The CDR3 spans 15 residues. CDR3 in amino acids: CASSVTGAAYFEQFF. The CDR3 nucleotides are TGTGCCAGCAGCGTGACAGGGGCGGCATATTTTGAGCAGTTCTTC.

CDR3 loop: CASRREYSTNEKLFF. In DNA, the CDR3 is TGTGCCAGCAGGAGGGAGTACTCAACTAATGAAAAACTGTTTTTT. The rearrangement joins TRBV6-5 to TRBJ1-4, with no clear D. V lost 6 bases, J lost 0 bases, and 11 bases lay in between. CDR1 and CDR2 (germline): MNHEY, SVGAGI. This CDR3 contains 15 residues.

This clone was observed a handful of times. The chain has TRBV11-2 and TRBJ1-5; 8 nucleotides match TRBD1. The J segment lost 6 bases and the V segment lost 5 bases, leaving 6 bases of the junction unmatched. Germline V gene lookup returns CDR1 SGHAT and CDR2 FQNNGV. This CDR3 region has 14 residues. DNA for the CDR3: TGTGCCAGCAGCACCGGACAGGGAGGTCAGCCCCAGCATTTT. Translated, it gives CASSTGQGGQPQHF.

The chain uses TRBV29-1 and TRBJ1-2; unclear D gene. The V gene lost 4 bases and the J gene lost 0 bases, with 12 bases spanning the gap. Germline V gives CDR1 SQVTM, CDR2 ANQGSEA. The CDR3 covers 14 residues. The CDR3 loop reads CSVVGRGANYGYTF. The DNA of the CDR3 is TGCAGCGTTGTAGGCAGAGGAGCTAACTATGGCTACACCTTC.

This chain joins TRBV15 and TRBJ1-2; a weak D match, TRBD1 (6 bases). This CDR3 region has 15 residues. The germline V gene encodes CDR1 LNHNV and CDR2 YYDKDF (reference sequence). Trimming stripped 5 bases from V and 0 bases from J, with 13 bases between. CDR3 residues: CATSPYRASNYGYTF. Written as DNA, the CDR3 is TGTGCCACCAGCCCATACAGGGCTTCTAACTATGGCTACACCTTC.

The chain combines TRBV4-3 with TRBJ2-1, with TRBD1 as a possible D gene (6 bases). V lost 2 bases and J lost 8, with 13 bases in between. Germline CDR1 is LGHNA and CDR2 is YSLEER. CDR3 size: 14 residues. CDR3 nucleotides: TGCGCCAGCAGCCAATCCACAGGGCCGCATGAGCAGTTCTTC. Residues: CASSQSTGPHEQFF.